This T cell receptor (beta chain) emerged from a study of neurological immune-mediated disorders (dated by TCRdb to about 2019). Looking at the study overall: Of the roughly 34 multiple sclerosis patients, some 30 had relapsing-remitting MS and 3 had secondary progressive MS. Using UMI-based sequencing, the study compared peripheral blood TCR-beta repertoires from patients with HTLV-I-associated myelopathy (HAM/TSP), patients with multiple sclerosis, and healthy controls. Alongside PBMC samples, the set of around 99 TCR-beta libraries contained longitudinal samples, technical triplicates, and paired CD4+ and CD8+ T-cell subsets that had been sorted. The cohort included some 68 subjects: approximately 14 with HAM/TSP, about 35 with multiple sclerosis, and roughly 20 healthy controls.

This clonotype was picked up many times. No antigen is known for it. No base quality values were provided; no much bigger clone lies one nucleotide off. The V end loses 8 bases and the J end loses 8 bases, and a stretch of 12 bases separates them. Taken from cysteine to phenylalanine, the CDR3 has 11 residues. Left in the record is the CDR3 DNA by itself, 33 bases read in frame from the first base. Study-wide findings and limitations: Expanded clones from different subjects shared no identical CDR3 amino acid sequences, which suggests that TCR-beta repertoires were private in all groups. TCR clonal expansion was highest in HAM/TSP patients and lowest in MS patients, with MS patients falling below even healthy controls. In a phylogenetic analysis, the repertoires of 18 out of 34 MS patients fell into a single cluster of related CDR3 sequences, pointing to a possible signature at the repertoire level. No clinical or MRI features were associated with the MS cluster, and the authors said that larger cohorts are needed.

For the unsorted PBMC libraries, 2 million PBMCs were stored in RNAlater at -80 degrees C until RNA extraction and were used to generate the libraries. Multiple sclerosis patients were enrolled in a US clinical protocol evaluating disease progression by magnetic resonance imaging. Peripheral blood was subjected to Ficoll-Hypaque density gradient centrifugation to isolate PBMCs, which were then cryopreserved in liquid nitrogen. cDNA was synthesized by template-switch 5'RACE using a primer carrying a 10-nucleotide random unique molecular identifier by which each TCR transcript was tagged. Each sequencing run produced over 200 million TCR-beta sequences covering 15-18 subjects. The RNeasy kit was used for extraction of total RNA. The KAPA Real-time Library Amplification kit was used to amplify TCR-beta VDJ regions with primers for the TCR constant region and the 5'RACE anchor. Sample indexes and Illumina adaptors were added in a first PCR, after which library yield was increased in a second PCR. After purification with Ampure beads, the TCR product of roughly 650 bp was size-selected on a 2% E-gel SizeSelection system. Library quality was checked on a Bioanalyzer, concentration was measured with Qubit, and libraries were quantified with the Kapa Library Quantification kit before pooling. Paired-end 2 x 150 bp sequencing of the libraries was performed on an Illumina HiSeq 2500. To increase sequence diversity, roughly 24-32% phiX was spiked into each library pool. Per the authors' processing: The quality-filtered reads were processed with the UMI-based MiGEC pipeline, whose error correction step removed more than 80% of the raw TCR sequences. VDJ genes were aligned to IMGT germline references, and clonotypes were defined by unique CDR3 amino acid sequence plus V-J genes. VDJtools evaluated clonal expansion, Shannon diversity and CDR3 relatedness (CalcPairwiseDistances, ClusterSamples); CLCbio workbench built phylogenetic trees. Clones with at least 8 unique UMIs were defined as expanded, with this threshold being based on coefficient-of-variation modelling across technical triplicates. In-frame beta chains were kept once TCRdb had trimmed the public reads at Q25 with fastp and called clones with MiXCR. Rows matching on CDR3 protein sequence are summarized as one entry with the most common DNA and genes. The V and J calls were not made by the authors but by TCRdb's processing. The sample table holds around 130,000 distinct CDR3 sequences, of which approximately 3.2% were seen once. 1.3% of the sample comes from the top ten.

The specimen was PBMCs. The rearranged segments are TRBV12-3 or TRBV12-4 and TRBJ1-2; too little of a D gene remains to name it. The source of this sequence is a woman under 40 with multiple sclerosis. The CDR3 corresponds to CASGEGGGYTF. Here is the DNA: TGTGCCAGCGGTGAGGGAGGCGGCTACACCTTC.